The 22 T cell receptor beta chains below come from one sample, sequenced in a study of shared clonotypes between healthy human individuals. Naive-designated CD8 cells lacked CD45RO, were positively enriched for CCR7, and omitted terminally differentiated effector memory CD45RA+ cells. Assay: immunoSEQ multiplex PCR; the TCRdb copy retains only in-frame clones and omits some. The sample records some 2,100,000 clones, more than 85% being singletons. The source material was naive CD8+ T cells from PBMCs. The origin of the receptors is a man in his late teens or twenties in good health. Some clones in this sample may be carry-over from other donors' samples.

The V gene is TRBV4-2, the J gene TRBJ2-7; 10 positions agree with TRBD2. Germline CDR1 reads LGHNA; CDR2 reads YNFKEQ. With 0 bases clipped from V and 4 bases from J, the junction kept 9 bases outside the gene matches. The CDR3 consists of 17 residues. The CDR3 nucleotides read TGTGCCAGCAGCCAAGATAGGCCTAGCGGGAGTCGATACGAGCAGTACTTC. Translated: CASSQDRPSGSRYEQYF.

CDR3 sequence: CASSSGTGTGQGETQYF. CDR3 coding DNA: TGTGCCAGCAGCTCGGGCACCGGGACAGGGCAAGGGGAGACCCAGTACTTC. This chain links TRBV13 with TRBJ2-5; TRBD1 aligns across 9 bases. Germline CDR1 PRHDT, CDR2 FYEKMQ (reference sequence). Trimming cost V 4 bases and J 5 bases; bases outside gene matches: 14. There are 17 residues in the CDR3.

The chain couples TRBV4-1 to TRBJ2-1, with D unclear. Trimming pared 0 bases from V and 6 bases from J, leaving 6 bases between. Germline V lookup: CDR1 MGHRA, CDR2 YSYEKL. The CDR3 has 13 amino acids. CDR3 sequence reads: CASSQELFNEQFF. The CDR3 bases are TGCGCCAGCAGCCAAGAATTGTTCAATGAGCAGTTCTTC.

This clone was seen more than once but under ten times. The chain couples TRBV19 to TRBJ2-7, with a tentative D call TRBD1 (6 bases). The V gene lost 5 bases and the J gene lost 4 bases, with 9 bases spanning the gap. The V gene's germline CDR1 is LNHDA and CDR2 SQIVND (reference sequence). The CDR3 has 12 residues. This CDR3 reads CASSDRLYEQYF. CDR3 DNA: TGTGCCAGTAGTGACAGGCTGTACGAGCAGTACTTC.

The chain has TRBV27 and TRBJ2-5; the match to TRBD1 covers 12 bases. Judging by the DNA end, TRBJ2-7 fits better; the J call may be wrong. CDR1 is MNHEY, CDR2 SMNVEV, per germline (reference sequence). The CDR3 runs to 14 residues. This CDR3 reads CASRPGQGAYEQYF. CDR3 nucleotide sequence: TGTGCCAGCCGTCCGGGACAGGGGGCGTACGAGCAGTACTTC.

V is TRBV6-1 and J is TRBJ2-3; D uncertain. Germline V lookup: CDR1 MNHNS, CDR2 SASEGT. The germline V and J ends were trimmed by 3 bases and 4 bases, with 17 bases remaining between them. The CDR3 is made up of 16 amino acids. CDR3 sequence reads: CASSDPAQIYSDTQYF. The CDR3 DNA reads TGTGCCAGCAGTGATCCGGCGCAGATTTATTCAGATACGCAGTATTTT.

The chain carries TRBV19 and TRBJ2-7; the D gene could be TRBD1 or TRBD2 (5 bases each). CDR1 LNHDA and CDR2 SQIVND come from the germline V gene (reference sequence). CDR3 length equals 16 residues. V lost 1 base and J lost 2, with 15 bases in between. CDR3 sequence reads: CASSIGPGPMAYEQYF. In nucleotides, the CDR3 is TGTGCCAGTAGTATAGGGCCGGGACCAATGGCCTACGAGCAGTACTTC. The variable domain in full, with the rest retrieved from reference TRBV19 and TRBJ2-7, is DGGITQSPKYLFRKEGQNVTLSCEQNLNHDAMYWYRQDPGQGLRLIYYSQIVNDFQKGDIAEGYSVSREKKESFPLTVTSAQKNPTAFYLCASSIGPGPMAYEQYFGPGTRLTVT.

This clone is a singleton in its sample. DNA for the CDR3: TGCGCCAGCAGGCCAGCAAGAAATCAGCCCCAGCATTTT. It encodes CASRPARNQPQHF. V is TRBV10-2 and J is TRBJ1-5; D unresolved. The ends were cut back, 6 bases at V and 4 bases at J, with 10 bases in the middle. Germline V gene lookup returns CDR1 WSHSY and CDR2 SAAADI. There are 13 residues in the CDR3.

This chain joins TRBV11-2 and TRBJ2-7, with D tentatively TRBD1 (7 bases). In germline, CDR1 is SGHAT, CDR2 FQNNGV. The CDR3 is 13 residues long. Trimming shortened V by 8 bases and J by 2 bases, and 13 bases separated the two germline ends. The CDR3 DNA follows: TGTGCCAGCCGACAGGGACTTACCTACGAGCAGTACTTC. This codes for CASRQGLTYEQYF. Filled out from reference TRBV11-2 and TRBJ2-7, the complete variable domain reads EAGVAQSPRYKIIEKRQSVAFWCNPISGHATLYWYQQILGQGPKLLIQFQNNGVVDDSQLPKDRFSAERLKGVDSTLKIQPAKLEDSAVYLCASRQGLTYEQYFGPGTRLTVT.

V is TRBV7-9 and J is TRBJ1-1; 8 nucleotides line up with TRBD1. The CDR3 is made up of 12 amino acids. Germline CDR1 reads SEHNR; CDR2 reads FQNEAQ (reference sequence). V shed 5 bases, J shed 6 bases, and the junction held 2 bases outside the gene matches. In nucleotides, the CDR3 is TGTGCCAGCAGCGGGACAGGCCCTGAAGCTTTCTTT. This encodes CASSGTGPEAFF. Drawing the rest from reference TRBV7-9 and TRBJ1-1, the complete variable domain is DTGVSQNPRHKITKRGQNVTFRCDPISEHNRLYWYRQTLGQGPEFLTYFQNEAQLEKSRLLSDRFSAERPKGSFSTLEIQRTEQGDSAMYLCASSGTGPEAFFGQGTRLTVV.

V gene TRBV7-9 combines with J gene TRBJ1-1, with D unclear. The CDR3 extends over 12 amino acids. Germline V CDR1 and CDR2: SEHNR, FQNEAQ (reference sequence). V was shortened by 5 bases and J by 6 bases, with 10 bases between the two germline ends. CDR3 region: CASSRTDPEAFF. The CDR3, as DNA: TGTGCCAGCAGCCGGACCGACCCTGAAGCTTTCTTT.

The table lists this clone with a few counts. The V call is TRBV4-1, the J call TRBJ2-1; 14 nucleotides align to TRBD2. V lost 1 base and J lost 8; bases outside the gene matches: 7. Germline CDR1 and CDR2: MGHRA and YSYEKL. This CDR3 is built from 17 residues. The CDR3 sequence is CASSQVFPGLAGDEQFF. In DNA form, the CDR3 reads TGCGCCAGCAGCCAAGTGTTTCCGGGACTAGCGGGAGATGAGCAGTTCTTC.

This clone occurred once. Other nucleotide sequences in the sample specify the same CDR3. This sequence joins TRBV19 and TRBJ1-5; the D gene is possibly TRBD1 (5 bases). V was trimmed by 3 bases and J by 4 bases, leaving 10 bases between them. The germline V gene encodes CDR1 LNHDA and CDR2 SQIVND (reference sequence). The CDR3 runs to 14 residues. In DNA, the CDR3 is TGTGCCAGTAGTATCCCGGGACGGAATCAGCCCCAGCATTTT. This codes for CASSIPGRNQPQHF. Filled out from reference TRBV19 and TRBJ1-5, the complete variable domain reads DGGITQSPKYLFRKEGQNVTLSCEQNLNHDAMYWYRQDPGQGLRLIYYSQIVNDFQKGDIAEGYSVSREKKESFPLTVTSAQKNPTAFYLCASSIPGRNQPQHFGDGTRLSIL.

Comment on this clone: The sample holds other DNA sequences that translate to the same CDR3. The rearrangement uses TRBV27 and TRBJ2-7; perhaps D is TRBD1 or TRBD2 (5 bases each). In germline, CDR1 is MNHEY, CDR2 SMNVEV (reference sequence). This CDR3 is 11 amino acids long. V was clipped by 5 bases and J by 6 bases, with 8 bases between them. The DNA for the CDR3 is TGTGCCAGCAGTACAGGAGGCGAGCAGTACTTC. Its protein product is CASSTGGEQYF.

The V gene is TRBV27, the J gene TRBJ2-3; D unclear. The germline gives CDR1 MNHEY, CDR2 SMNVEV (reference sequence). Trimming cost V 1 base and J 3 bases, with 11 bases left between them. This CDR3 has 15 amino acids. The CDR3 nucleotides are TGTGCCAGCAGTTTATTTTCTGGGCGGACAGATACGCAGTATTTT. The encoded protein is CASSLFSGRTDTQYF.

The rearrangement links TRBV9 to TRBJ2-5; 12 positions agree with TRBD2. V was pared by 3 bases and J by 2 bases, with 5 bases of the junction left unmatched. This CDR3 has 16 amino acids. Germline CDR1 SGDLS, CDR2 YYNGEE. CDR3 sequence reads: CASSGGTSGFQETQYF. The CDR3 DNA reads TGTGCCAGCAGCGGCGGGACTAGCGGGTTTCAAGAGACCCAGTACTTC.

The chain joins TRBV19 to TRBJ2-7; TRBD1 aligns across 7 bases. The CDR3 sequence is 14 residues long. The germline gives CDR1 LNHDA, CDR2 SQIVND (reference sequence). The V segment lost 6 bases and the J segment 0 bases; nucleotides outside the gene matches: 5. The CDR3 DNA follows: TGTGCCAGTAGCACCGGGACAGCCTCCTACGAGCAGTACTTC. Translated: CASSTGTASYEQYF.

V is TRBV4-1 and J is TRBJ1-3; D might be TRBD1 (6 bases). Trimming removed 3 bases at V and 4 bases at J, with 16 bases between. The CDR3 covers 16 residues. Germline V gene sequence: CDR1 MGHRA, CDR2 YSYEKL. The CDR3 sequence is CASSHGGQSVGNTIYF. DNA for the CDR3: TGCGCCAGCAGCCATGGTGGACAGTCGGTAGGAAACACCATATATTTT.

Worth noting for this clone: Other DNA sequences in the same sample also yield this CDR3. V is TRBV4-1 and J is TRBJ2-1; the match to TRBD2 covers 9 bases. The V gene end was trimmed by 0 bases and the J gene end by 3 bases; junction bases not matched to a gene: 6. This CDR3 is 17 amino acids long. From germline, CDR1 is MGHRA and CDR2 YSYEKL. The CDR3 bases are TGCGCCAGCAGCCAAGATAGGGGACTAGCAGACTACAATGAGCAGTTCTTC. The encoded protein is CASSQDRGLADYNEQFF.

The V and J genes are TRBV29-1 and TRBJ2-7, with D uncertain. The CDR3 consists of 15 residues. Germline V lookup: CDR1 SQVTM, CDR2 ANQGSEA. V lost 3 bases to trimming and J lost 1 base, with 16 bases between them. The chain's CDR3 is CSVEGGPDGSYEQYF. CDR3 DNA: TGCAGCGTTGAGGGCGGTCCTGATGGGTCCTACGAGCAGTACTTC.

Concerning this clone itself: One junction end disagrees with the germline gene, perhaps due to a read error. V gene TRBV28 combines with J gene TRBJ2-2; D is perhaps TRBD2 (5 bases). This CDR3 is built from 11 residues. Per the germline V gene, CDR1 is MDHEN and CDR2 is SYDVKM. CDR3: CASSLTGKLFF. CDR3 bases: TGTGCCAGCAGTCTTACCGGGAAGCTGTTTTTT.

For this clone: Other DNA sequences in the same sample also yield this CDR3. The chain's CDR3 is CASSRGQGATDTQYF. The DNA for the CDR3 is TGTGCCAGCAGCCGCGGACAGGGGGCGACAGATACGCAGTATTTT. V usage is TRBV7-6 and J usage is TRBJ2-3; 11 bases map to TRBD1. The CDR3 loop spans 15 amino acids. The V gene end was trimmed by 5 bases and the J gene end by 3 bases; junction bases not matched to a gene: 4. Germline values: CDR1 SGHVS, CDR2 FNYEAQ. Based on the CDR3 plus reference TRBV7-6 and TRBJ2-3, the full variable domain is GAGVSQSPRYKVTKRGQDVALRCDPISGHVSLYWYRQALGQGPEFLTYFNYEAQQDKSGLPNDRFSAERPEGSISTLTIQRTEQRDSAMYRCASSRGQGATDTQYFGPGTRLTVL.